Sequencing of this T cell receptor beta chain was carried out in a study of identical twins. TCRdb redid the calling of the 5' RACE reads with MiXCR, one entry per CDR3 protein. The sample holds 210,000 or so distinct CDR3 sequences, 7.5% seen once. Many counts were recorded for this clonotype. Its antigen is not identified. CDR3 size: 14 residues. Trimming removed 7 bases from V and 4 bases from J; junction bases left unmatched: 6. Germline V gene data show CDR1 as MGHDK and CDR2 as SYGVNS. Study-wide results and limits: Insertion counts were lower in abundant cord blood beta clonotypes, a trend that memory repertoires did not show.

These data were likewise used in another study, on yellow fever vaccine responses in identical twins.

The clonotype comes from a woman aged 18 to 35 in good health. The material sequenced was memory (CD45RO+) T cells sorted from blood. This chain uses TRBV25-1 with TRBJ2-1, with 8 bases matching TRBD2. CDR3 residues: CASKSGGEYNEQFF. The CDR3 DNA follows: TGTGCCAGCAAAAGCGGGGGAGAATACAATGAGCAGTTCTTC. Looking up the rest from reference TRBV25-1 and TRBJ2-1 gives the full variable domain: EADIYQTPRYLVIGTGKKITLECSQTMGHDKMYWYQQDPGMELHLIHYSYGVNSTEKGDLSSESTVSRIRTEHFPLTLESARPSHTSQYLCASKSGGEYNEQFFGPGTRLTVL.